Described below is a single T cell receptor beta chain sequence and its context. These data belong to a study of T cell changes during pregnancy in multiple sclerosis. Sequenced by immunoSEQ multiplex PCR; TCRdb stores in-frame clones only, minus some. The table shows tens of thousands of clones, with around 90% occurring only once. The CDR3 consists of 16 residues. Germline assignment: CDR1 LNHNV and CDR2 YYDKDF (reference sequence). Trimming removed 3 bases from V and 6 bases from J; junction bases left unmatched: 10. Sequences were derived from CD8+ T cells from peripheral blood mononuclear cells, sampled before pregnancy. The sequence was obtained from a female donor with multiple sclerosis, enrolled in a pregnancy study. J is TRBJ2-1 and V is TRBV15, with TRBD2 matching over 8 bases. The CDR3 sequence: CATSRAAGGGSNEQFF. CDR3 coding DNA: TGTGCCACCAGCAGGGCTGCCGGGGGGGGGAGCAATGAGCAGTTCTTC.